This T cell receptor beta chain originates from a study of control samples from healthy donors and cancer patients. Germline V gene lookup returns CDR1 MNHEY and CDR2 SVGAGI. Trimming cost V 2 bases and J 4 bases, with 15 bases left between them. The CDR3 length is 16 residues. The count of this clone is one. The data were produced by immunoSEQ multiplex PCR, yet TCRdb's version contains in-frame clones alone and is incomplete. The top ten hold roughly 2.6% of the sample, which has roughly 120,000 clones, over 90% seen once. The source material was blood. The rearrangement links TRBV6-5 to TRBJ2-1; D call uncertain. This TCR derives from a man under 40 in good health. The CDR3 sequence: CASSYEIAVGYNEQFF. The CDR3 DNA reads TGTGCCAGCAGTTACGAGATCGCAGTGGGTTACAATGAGCAGTTCTTC.